These T cell receptor beta chains were read from a single sample in a study of blood T cell repertoires in COVID-19. Produced via immunoSEQ multiplex PCR; TCRdb's table is partial and in-frame only. The sample consists of fewer than 55,000 clones, approximately 84% of them appearing once. The sequenced sample consisted of peripheral blood. Every receptor here comes from a man in his fifties or sixties with acute or convalescent COVID-19. Each CDR3 is given with its conserved first and last residue. A D gene is named only where the DNA matches it firmly. Size is stated for part of the rows, as once, few or many counts, or as a class when the clone is expanded.

TRBJ2-2 | TRBV28 | . | TRBD2 | CASGLGLAVTGELFF | TGTGCCAGCGGCCTGGGACTAGCTGTGACCGGGGAGCTGTTTTTT
TRBJ2-3 | TRBV7-6 | . | TRBD2 | CASSLAAAGGTDTQYF | TGTGCCAGCAGCTTAGCAGCCGCGGGAGGCACAGATACGCAGTATTTT
TRBJ2-4 | TRBV7-8 | . | . | CASTPRVKNIQYF | TGTGCCAGCACCCCCAGGGTCAAAAACATTCAGTACTTC
TRBJ2-3 | TRBV6-2/TRBV6-3 | . | TRBD2 | CASSPAGGYTDTQYF | TGTGCCAGCAGTCCAGCGGGGGGGTACACAGATACGCAGTATTTT
TRBJ2-2 | TRBV28 | . | . | CASSFSWGQSGELFF | TGTGCCAGCAGTTTTAGTTGGGGGCAGTCCGGGGAGCTGTTTTTT
TRBJ2-4 | TRBV4-2 | . | TRBD1 | CASSQEGAGGAGNIQYF | TGTGCCAGCAGCCAAGAGGGGGCAGGGGGCGCGGGAAACATTCAGTACTTC
TRBJ2-5 | TRBV25-1 | . | . | CASSESPKETQYF | TGTGCCAGCAGTGAATCCCCAAAAGAGACCCAGTACTTC
TRBJ1-6 | TRBV6-5 | . | TRBD1 | CASSSRDRGSPLHF | TGTGCCAGCAGTAGCCGGGACAGGGGCTCACCCCTCCACTTT
TRBJ2-6 | TRBV5-1 | . | . | CASSAGHSGANVLTF | TGCGCCAGCAGCGCAGGGCACTCTGGGGCCAACGTCCTGACTTTC
TRBJ2-2 | TRBV7-9 | . | TRBD1 | CASSLGQGTGELFF | TGTGCCAGCAGCCTGGGACAGGGCACCGGGGAGCTGTTTTTT
TRBJ2-7 | TRBV27 | . | TRBD1 | CASSAEGTGLYEQYF | TGTGCCAGCAGTGCTGAGGGGACAGGGCTCTACGAGCAGTACTTC
TRBJ2-7 | TRBV27 | few | TRBD2 | CASSLTIGDYRYEQYF | TGTGCCAGCAGTCTAACGATTGGGGACTACCGTTACGAGCAGTACTTC
TRBJ1-6 | TRBV11-2 | . | . | CASSFFDRSPDF | TGTGCCAGCAGCTTTTTCGACAGGTCCCCCGACTTT
TRBJ1-1 | TRBV27 | few | TRBD1 | CASSIHRGMGTEAFF | TGTGCCAGCAGTATCCACAGGGGGATGGGGACTGAAGCTTTCTTT
TRBJ2-7 | TRBV30 | . | TRBD1 | CAWAPGQNYEQYF | TGTGCCTGGGCGCCGGGACAGAACTACGAGCAGTACTTC
TRBJ1-1 | TRBV6-4 | . | TRBD1 | CASSDSTGQEAEAFF | TGTGCCAGCAGTGACTCAACCGGACAGGAGGCTGAAGCTTTCTTT
TRBJ2-7 | TRBV30 | . | . | CAWGLSHSYEQYF | TGTGCCTGGGGCTTATCACACTCCTACGAGCAGTACTTC
TRBJ1-1 | TRBV18 | few | . | CASSPIVRSTEAFF | TGTGCCAGCTCACCAATCGTCCGGAGCACTGAAGCTTTCTTT
TRBJ1-1 | TRBV5-1 | . | . | CASSGAGVNTEAFF | TGCGCCAGCAGCGGAGCGGGGGTGAACACTGAAGCTTTCTTT
TRBJ1-2 | TRBV5-1 | . | . | CASSPTQGNYGYTF | TGCGCCAGCAGCCCCACCCAGGGTAACTATGGCTACACCTTC
TRBJ2-3 | TRBV7-3 | once | . | CASSLGVGGGTDTQYF | TGTGCCAGCAGCTTAGGAGTCGGCGGAGGCACAGATACGCAGTATTTT
TRBJ1-2 | TRBV29-1 | . | . | CSVERSGNYGYTF | TGCAGCGTTGAAAGGTCAGGGAACTATGGCTACACCTTC
TRBJ2-1 | TRBV12-2 | . | . | CASRLTSGKRDEQFF | TGTGCAAGTCGCTTGACTAGCGGGAAGAGGGATGAGCAGTTCTTC
TRBJ1-6 | TRBV11-2 | . | TRBD1 | CASSLKGGDNSPLHF | TGTGCCAGCAGCTTGAAAGGGGGCGATAATTCACCCCTCCACTTT
TRBJ1-1 | TRBV7-9 | . | . | CASSLDPSVAFF | TGTGCCAGCAGCTTAGATCCTTCGGTAGCTTTCTTT
TRBJ1-3 | TRBV28 | . | TRBD1 | CASSSPGQISGNTIYF | TGTGCCAGCAGTTCTCCGGGACAGATCTCTGGAAACACCATATATTTT
TRBJ1-1 | TRBV9 | . | . | CASSPGTEAFF | TGTGCCAGCTCCCCGGGAACTGAAGCTTTCTTT
TRBJ2-5 | TRBV4-1 | . | . | CASSARGLKETQYF | TGCGCCAGCAGCGCTCGGGGATTAAAAGAGACCCAGTACTTC
TRBJ1-6 | TRBV5-1 | . | . | CASSSDRINSPLHF | TGCGCCAGCAGCTCGGACAGAATTAATTCACCCCTCCACTTT
TRBJ1-2 | TRBV12-3/TRBV12-4 | . | . | CASSLGGDGYTF | TGTGCCAGCAGTTTAGGGGGCGACGGCTACACCTTC
TRBJ1-2 | TRBV3-1/TRBV3-2 | . | TRBD1 | CASSLGTGGTGYTF | TGTGCCAGCAGCCTGGGGACAGGGGGCACAGGCTACACCTTC
TRBJ2-3 | TRBV2 | once | TRBD2 | CASRLRLAGGSDTQYF | TGTGCCAGCAGACTCCGACTAGCGGGGGGCTCAGATACGCAGTATTTT
TRBJ1-1 | TRBV4-1 | . | . | CASSQGGVNTEAFF | TGCGCCAGCAGCCAAGGGGGGGTGAACACTGAAGCTTTCTTT
TRBJ2-2 | TRBV5-8 | . | TRBD1 | CASSPFSGTANTGELFF | TGTGCCAGCAGCCCCTTCTCCGGGACAGCGAACACCGGGGAGCTGTTTTTT
TRBJ1-1 | TRBV6-5 | . | . | CASSYSQGNTEAFF | TGTGCCAGCAGTTATAGTCAGGGGAACACTGAAGCTTTCTTT
TRBJ2-7 | TRBV2 | . | TRBD1 | CASSAAGTGTSYEQYF | TGTGCCAGCAGTGCGGCCGGGACAGGAACCTCCTACGAGCAGTACTTC
TRBJ2-5 | TRBV2 | . | TRBD1 | CASSFLGQGAGETQYF | TGTGCCAGCAGCTTTCTAGGGCAGGGGGCAGGAGAGACCCAGTACTTC
TRBJ1-1 | TRBV5-4 | once | TRBD1 | CASSWGQGTEAFF | TGTGCCAGCAGCTGGGGACAGGGAACTGAAGCTTTCTTT
TRBJ2-7 | TRBV6-5 | . | TRBD1 | CASTWTGSIYEQYF | TGTGCCAGCACTTGGACAGGGAGTATCTACGAGCAGTACTTC
TRBJ2-3 | TRBV24-1 | . | TRBD1 | CATSDRGRRDTQYF | TGTGCCACCTCCGACAGGGGGAGAAGAGATACGCAGTATTTT
TRBJ2-2 | TRBV5-1 | . | . | CASSLTTGTGELFF | TGCGCCAGCAGCTTAACGACGGGGACCGGGGAGCTGTTTTTT
TRBJ2-1 | TRBV7-8 | . | TRBD2 | CASTPGPGTTYEFF | TGTGCCAGCACTCCGGGACCCGGGACTACCTACGAGTTCTTC
TRBJ2-7 | TRBV7-9 | . | . | CASRGTSTSEQYF | TGTGCCAGCCGGGGAACATCGACGAGCGAGCAGTACTTC
TRBJ2-1 | TRBV12-5 | . | TRBD1 | CASGMTGSSYNEQFF | TGTGCTAGTGGTATGACAGGGAGCTCCTACAATGAGCAGTTCTTC
TRBJ2-2 | TRBV27 | . | TRBD2 | CASSSGPPGGAFGELFF | TGTGCCAGCAGCTCCGGCCCCCCCGGGGGGGCCTTCGGGGAGCTGTTTTTT
TRBJ1-5 | TRBV6-5 | . | . | CASREQINQPQHF | TGTGCCAGCAGGGAGCAGATCAATCAGCCCCAGCATTTT
TRBJ2-5 | TRBV5-1 | . | TRBD2 | CASSSGIPGGQETQYF | TGCGCCAGCAGCTCCGGAATCCCGGGGGGGCAAGAGACCCAGTACTTC
TRBJ2-1 | TRBV6-2/TRBV6-3 | . | . | CASSYSLGSSGNEQFF | TGTGCCAGCAGTTACTCGTTGGGGAGTTCGGGCAATGAGCAGTTCTTC
TRBJ1-1 | TRBV9 | . | . | CASSLFATGAEAFF | TGTGCCAGCAGCCTATTCGCCACCGGGGCTGAAGCTTTCTTT
TRBJ1-1 | TRBV18 | . | TRBD1 | CASSPQGGNTEAFF | TGTGCCAGCTCTCCTCAGGGGGGGAACACTGAAGCTTTCTTT
TRBJ1-1 | TRBV3-1/TRBV3-2 | . | . | CASSQWGQRTEAFF | TGTGCCAGCAGCCAATGGGGGCAGCGCACTGAAGCTTTCTTT
TRBJ2-5 | TRBV5-4 | . | TRBD2 | CASSLDGRETQYF | TGTGCCAGCAGCTTGGACGGGAGGGAGACCCAGTACTTC
TRBJ2-2 | TRBV5-1 | . | TRBD1 | CASSWGQTNTGELFF | TGCGCCAGCAGCTGGGGACAGACGAACACCGGGGAGCTGTTTTTT
TRBJ2-3 | TRBV28 | . | . | CASTSSGAATDTQYF | TGTGCCAGCACCTCTTCTGGGGCAGCCACAGATACGCAGTATTTT
TRBJ1-5 | TRBV30 | . | TRBD1 | CAWSSRTGTTISNQPQHF | TGTGCCTGGAGTAGCAGGACAGGAACTACCATAAGCAATCAGCCCCAGCATTTT
TRBJ1-4 | TRBV6-6 | . | TRBD1 | CASSYSWDRGLEKLFF | TGTGCCAGCAGTTACTCTTGGGACAGGGGACTTGAAAAACTGTTTTTT
TRBJ1-2 | TRBV5-6 | few | . | CASSLAGYPGGYTF | TGTGCCAGCAGCTTGGCCGGATACCCCGGGGGCTACACCTTC
TRBJ2-1 | TRBV30 | . | TRBD2 | CAWSVAPSGSEQFF | TGTGCCTGGAGTGTAGCCCCTAGCGGGAGTGAGCAGTTCTTC
TRBJ1-1 | TRBV5-4 | . | . | CASSFTPDPNTEAFF | TGTGCCAGCAGCTTTACACCTGATCCGAACACTGAAGCTTTCTTT